This entry lists 13 T cell receptor beta chains sequenced from one sample in a study of cytomegalovirus exposure and HLA in healthy donors. The repertoire was sequenced with immunoSEQ multiplex PCR; TCRdb's copy has only in-frame clones and lacks some. The sample lists about 70,000 clones, about 94% occurring once. Sequenced input: PBMCs. Source of these receptors: a man aged 18 to 35 in good health and CMV-seropositive.

This chain uses TRBV9 with TRBJ2-3; perhaps TRBD1 as D (5 bases). CDR1 SGDLS and CDR2 YYNGEE come from the germline V gene. The CDR3 has 14 residues. The ends were cut back, 0 bases at V and 0 bases at J, with 5 bases in the middle. In DNA, the CDR3 is TGTGCCAGCAGCGTAGAGGGGAGCACAGATACGCAGTATTTT. It translates to CASSVEGSTDTQYF. Drawing the rest from reference TRBV9 and TRBJ2-3, the complete variable domain is DSGVTQTPKHLITATGQRVTLRCSPRSGDLSVYWYQQSLDQGLQFLIQYYNGEERAKGNILERFSAQQFPDLHSELNLSSLELGDSALYFCASSVEGSTDTQYFGPGTRLTVL.

This rearrangement joins TRBV30 to TRBJ2-2, with D unresolved. This CDR3 comprises 14 residues. Germline V lookup: CDR1 GTSNPN, CDR2 SVGIG (reference sequence). The V gene lost 0 bases and the J gene lost 2 bases, with 7 bases spanning the gap. The CDR3 region has the DNA TGTGCCTGGAGTGTATCTCTAAACACCGGGGAGCTGTTTTTT. Its protein product is CAWSVSLNTGELFF.

This clone has a single count. V is TRBV7-9 and J is TRBJ2-5; D call uncertain. The germline gives CDR1 SEHNR, CDR2 FQNEAQ (reference sequence). This CDR3 contains 13 residues. With 1 base removed from V and 3 bases from J, the gap between germline ends came to 6 bases. The CDR3 loop is CASSLGAEETQYF. CDR3 nucleotide sequence: TGTGCCAGCAGCTTAGGGGCTGAAGAGACCCAGTACTTC. Complete variable domain (other parts from reference TRBV7-9 and TRBJ2-5): DTGVSQNPRHKITKRGQNVTFRCDPISEHNRLYWYRQTLGQGPEFLTYFQNEAQLEKSRLLSDRFSAERPKGSFSTLEIQRTEQGDSAMYLCASSLGAEETQYFGPGTRLLVL.

The chain is built from TRBV4-2 and TRBJ2-1; 7 nucleotides agree with TRBD2. CDR1 is LGHNA and CDR2 is YNFKEQ in the germline V gene. The V gene end was trimmed by 1 base and the J gene end by 4 bases; junction bases not matched to a gene: 7. CDR3 length: 16 amino acids. The CDR3 is CASSQVNGRLYNEQFF. CDR3 DNA sequence: TGTGCCAGCAGCCAAGTCAACGGGAGGTTGTACAATGAGCAGTTCTTC.

The chain joins TRBV7-8 to TRBJ1-5, with a weak D call TRBD1 (6 bases). This CDR3 is built from 19 residues. The V end lost 8 bases, the J end lost 0 bases, and 26 bases lay between the germline ends. CDR1 and CDR2 from the germline V gene are SGHVS and FQNEAQ. The CDR3 DNA reads TGTGCCAGCCGCCCTGGGGGCAGGGTCTTCCCCTTTAGCAATCAGCCCCAGCATTTT. Its translation is CASRPGGRVFPFSNQPQHF.

The chain joins TRBV19 to TRBJ1-5, with 8 positions matching TRBD1. CDR3 length equals 18 residues. In germline, CDR1 is LNHDA, CDR2 SQIVND (reference sequence). The V segment lost 3 bases and the J segment 1 base; nucleotides outside the gene matches: 11. In DNA form, the CDR3 reads TGTGCCAGTAGTATGATGGACAGGGTTTTTTTCAGCAATCAGCCCCAGCATTTT. Its translation is CASSMMDRVFFSNQPQHF.

V usage is TRBV6-5 and J usage is TRBJ1-4; D gene ambiguous. This CDR3 is 13 amino acids long. Germline CDR1 MNHEY, CDR2 SVGAGI. V shed 2 bases and J shed 5 bases, with 6 bases lying between them. The CDR3 here is CASSYRLNEKLFF. In nucleotides, the CDR3 is TGTGCCAGCAGTTACAGACTGAATGAAAAACTGTTTTTT.

The chain uses TRBV5-1 and TRBJ2-3; unclear D gene. The germline V and J ends were trimmed by 6 bases and 1 base, with 12 bases remaining between them. Germline loops: CDR1 SGHRS, CDR2 YFSETQ. The CDR3 is 14 amino acids. The CDR3 is CASTELPGTDTQYF. The CDR3 region has the DNA TGCGCCAGCACGGAGCTCCCCGGCACAGATACGCAGTATTTT.

The chain employs TRBV4-1 and TRBJ2-7; TRBD1 is a possible D gene (6 bases). CDR3 size: 15 residues. V lost 0 bases and J lost 4, with 13 bases in between. Germline V gives CDR1 MGHRA, CDR2 YSYEKL. This CDR3 reads CASSQEVGGAYEQYF. The CDR3 DNA is TGCGCCAGCAGCCAAGAAGTTGGGGGCGCATACGAGCAGTACTTC.

The chain uses TRBV11-1 and TRBJ2-7, with a possible D match to TRBD1 (5 bases). Trimming stripped 3 bases from V and 6 bases from J, with 15 bases between. Germline CDR1 SGHAT, CDR2 FQDESV (reference sequence). The CDR3 runs to 14 residues. The CDR3 loop reads CASSFGQGSSEQYF. The DNA of the CDR3 is TGTGCCAGCAGCTTTGGTCAGGGCTCGTCCGAGCAGTACTTC. Together with reference TRBV11-1 and TRBJ2-7, the CDR3 gives the full variable domain: EAEVAQSPRYKITEKSQAVAFWCDPISGHATLYWYRQILGQGPELLVQFQDESVVDDSQLPKDRFSAERLKGVDSTLKIQPAELGDSAMYLCASSFGQGSSEQYFGPGTRLTVT.

CDR3 sequence (DNA): TGTGCCAGCTCACCAAACGGGGGGCAGGCGGGGGAGCAGTACTTC. Translating gives CASSPNGGQAGEQYF. V gene TRBV18 combines with J gene TRBJ2-7; TRBD2 is a possible D gene (7 bases). This CDR3 is 15 amino acids long. CDR1 is KGHSH, CDR2 LQKENI, per germline. V was cut by 2 bases and J by 7 bases, with 18 bases left in between.

The V gene is TRBV9, the J gene TRBJ1-3; no definite D call. Germline V CDR1 and CDR2: SGDLS, YYNGEE. This CDR3 is built from 17 residues. The V end was cut by 2 bases, the J end by 0 bases, with 15 bases between. As DNA, the CDR3 is TGTGCCAGCAGCGTGCGGTCCCCCGGCCTCTCTGGAAACACCATATATTTT. It yields the protein CASSVRSPGLSGNTIYF.

The chain recombines TRBV6-5 with TRBJ2-7, with a possible D match to TRBD2 (5 bases). From germline, CDR1 is MNHEY and CDR2 SVGAGI. This CDR3 has 13 amino acids. V dropped 5 bases and J dropped 7 bases, with 15 bases sitting between them. DNA for the CDR3: TGTGCCAGCAGTGTCGGACTGTCCCGGGAGCAGTACTTC. Translating gives CASSVGLSREQYF.